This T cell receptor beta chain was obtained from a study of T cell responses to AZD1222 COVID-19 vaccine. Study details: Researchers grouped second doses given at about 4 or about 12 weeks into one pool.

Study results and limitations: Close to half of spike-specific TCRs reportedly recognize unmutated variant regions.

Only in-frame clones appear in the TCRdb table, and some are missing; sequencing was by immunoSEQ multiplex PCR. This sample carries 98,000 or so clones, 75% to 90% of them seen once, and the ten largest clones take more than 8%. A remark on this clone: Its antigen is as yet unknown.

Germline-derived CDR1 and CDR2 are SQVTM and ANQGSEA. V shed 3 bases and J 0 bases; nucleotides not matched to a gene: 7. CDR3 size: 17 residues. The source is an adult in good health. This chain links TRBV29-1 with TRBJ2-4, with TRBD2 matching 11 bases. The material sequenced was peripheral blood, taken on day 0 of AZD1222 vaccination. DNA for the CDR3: TGCAGCGTTGAGGGGACTAGCGGATCCCTAGCCAAAAACATTCAGTACTTC. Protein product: CSVEGTSGSLAKNIQYF. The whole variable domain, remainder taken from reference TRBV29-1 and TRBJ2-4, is SAVISQKPSRDICQRGTSLTIQCQVDSQVTMMFWYRQQPGQSLTLIATANQGSEATYESGFVIDKFPISRPNLTFSTLTVSNMSPEDSSIYLCSVEGTSGSLAKNIQYFGAGTRLSVL.